This T cell receptor (beta chain) was recorded in a study of technical replicates of blood from a few donors. Measured with immunoSEQ multiplex PCR; TCRdb has only the in-frame clones, and not every one. Seen here are about 80,000 clones, around nine tenths observed once, and the top ten hold about 0.4%. Sequences were obtained from T cells isolated from PBMCs. This receptor was obtained from a human donor in good health.

The CDR3 DNA is TGTGCCAGCAGCTTCCAGGGCAGCGGAAACACCATATATTTT. Translated, it gives CASSFQGSGNTIYF. This chain links TRBV7-9 with TRBJ1-3; D possibly corresponds to TRBD1 (5 bases). The CDR3 spans 14 residues. Trimming shortened V by 3 bases and J by 4 bases, and 10 bases separated the two germline ends. Germline CDR1 SEHNR, CDR2 FQNEAQ (reference sequence).